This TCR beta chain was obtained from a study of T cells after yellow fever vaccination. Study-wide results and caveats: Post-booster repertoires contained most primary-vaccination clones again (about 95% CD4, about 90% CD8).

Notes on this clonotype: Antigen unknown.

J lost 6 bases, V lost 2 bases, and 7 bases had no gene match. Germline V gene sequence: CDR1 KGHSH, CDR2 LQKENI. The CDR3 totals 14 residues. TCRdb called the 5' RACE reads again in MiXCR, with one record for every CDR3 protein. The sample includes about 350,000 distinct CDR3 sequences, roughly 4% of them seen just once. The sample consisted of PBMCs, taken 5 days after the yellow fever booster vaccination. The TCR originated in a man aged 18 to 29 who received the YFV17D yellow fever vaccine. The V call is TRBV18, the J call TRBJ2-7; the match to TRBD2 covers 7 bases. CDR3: CASSPSRSGGEQYV. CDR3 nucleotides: TGTGCCAGCTCACCATCCCGTTCGGGGGGCGAGCAGTACGTC.